This passage covers 7 T cell receptor beta chains from one sample sequenced in a study of T cells in localized non-small cell lung cancer. Sequencing was performed with immunoSEQ multiplex PCR; in TCRdb, only in-frame clones are kept and a portion is missing. The table includes under 95,000 clones, over 75% detected once. Sample: peripheral blood, taken before any cancer treatment. The receptors come from a female donor at least 60 years old with stage I lung adenocarcinoma.

The rearrangement joins TRBV4-3 to TRBJ1-6; D is uncertain. The germline V and J ends were trimmed by 5 bases and 1 base, with 3 bases remaining between them. Germline V CDR1 and CDR2: LGHNA, YSLEER. This CDR3 contains 13 residues. In nucleotides, the CDR3 is TGCGCCAGCAGCAGGTCCTATAATTCACCCCTCCACTTT. Translating gives CASSRSYNSPLHF.

V usage is TRBV29-1 and J usage is TRBJ1-5; no firm D call. Trimming pared 5 bases from V and 3 bases from J, leaving 11 bases between. Germline-derived CDR1 and CDR2 are SQVTM and ANQGSEA. This CDR3 is 13 amino acids long. CDR3 nucleotide sequence: TGCAGCGTTAGGGCCCAGCCCAATCAGCCCCAGCATTTT. Its protein is CSVRAQPNQPQHF.

V gene TRBV27 combines with J gene TRBJ2-6; the match to TRBD1 covers 8 bases. Germline V gene lookup returns CDR1 MNHEY and CDR2 SMNVEV (reference sequence). J gave up 0 bases and V 5 bases, and 6 bases lay outside the gene matches. The CDR3 runs 17 residues. Here the CDR3 DNA reads TGTGCCAGCAGTCCTTGGACAGGGACCTCTGGGGCCAACGTCCTGACTTTC. It encodes CASSPWTGTSGANVLTF.

The chain links TRBV20-1 to TRBJ1-5, with TRBD1 as a possible D gene (6 bases). Per the germline V gene, CDR1 is DFQATT and CDR2 is SNEGSKA (reference sequence). The CDR3 has 11 amino acids. V lost 2 bases and J 11 bases, leaving 10 bases between the germline ends. For the CDR3, the DNA is TGCAGTGCTAGAAGTGACAGGTCCCAGCATTTT. It translates to CSARSDRSQHF.

The CDR3 DNA follows: TGTGCCAGCAGTTTAGGAGCGGGGGGTAGAGAGACCCAGTACTTC. It translates to CASSLGAGGRETQYF. V is TRBV27 and J is TRBJ2-5; TRBD2 matches 9 bases. The CDR3 loop spans 15 amino acids. The junction had 5 bases not matched to a gene; V was cut back by 2 bases and J by 4 bases. Germline V gene sequence: CDR1 MNHEY, CDR2 SMNVEV (reference sequence).

The V and J genes are TRBV30 and TRBJ1-4; D call uncertain. The CDR3 has 14 residues. V was pared by 0 bases and J by 3 bases, with 8 bases between. CDR1 GTSNPN and CDR2 SVGIG come from the germline V gene (reference sequence). This chain's CDR3 is CAWSVVRANEKLFF. Written as DNA, the CDR3 is TGTGCCTGGAGTGTAGTTAGGGCTAATGAAAAACTGTTTTTT. The whole variable domain, filled in from reference TRBV30 and TRBJ1-4, reads SQTIHQWPATLVQPVGSPLSLECTVEGTSNPNLYWYRQAAGRGLQLLFYSVGIGQISSEVPQNLSASRPQDRQFILSSKKLLLSDSGFYLCAWSVVRANEKLFFGSGTQLSVL.

The CDR3 here is CASSLGLAGVYEQYF. CDR3 bases: TGCGCCAGCAGCCTCGGACTAGCGGGAGTCTACGAGCAGTACTTC. V gene TRBV4-3 combines with J gene TRBJ2-7, with 13 bases identical to TRBD2. CDR3 size: 15 residues. The ends lost 4 bases at V and 3 bases at J; junction bases unmatched: 3. The V gene's germline CDR1 is LGHNA and CDR2 YSLEER.